This is a list of T cell receptor beta chains from one sample in a study of T cell repertoires in cytomegalovirus infection. From the reads, TCRdb called clonotypes with MiXCR, one entry per CDR3 protein. The sample carries over 250,000 distinct CDR3 sequences, roughly 21% recorded once. No cognate antigen is known for these TCRs. The sequenced sample was cultured PBMCs, obtained from culture after CMV antigen stimulation. These TCRs come from a human donor in good health (CMV status not recorded). Some clones in this sample may be carry-over from other donors' samples. CDR3s include the opening cysteine and the closing phenylalanine or tryptophan. D genes are given only for firm matches. Expanded clones are given a class, and other clones once, few, many or no size at all.

CDR3aa	CDR3nt	j_gene	abundance	v_gene	d_gene
CASSPRVEKLFF	TGTGCCAGCAGTCCGAGGGTGGAAAAACTGTTTTTT	TRBJ1-4	-	TRBV28	-
CSAGGAGPPQNIQYF	TGCAGTGCTGGGGGCGCGGGACCTCCCCAAAACATTCAGTACTTC	TRBJ2-4	-	TRBV20-1	-
CASSLATSGSTDTQYF	TGTGCCAGCAGCTTAGCCACTAGCGGTAGCACAGATACGCAGTATTTT	TRBJ2-3	many	TRBV7-2	TRBD2
CASRIQGAEAFF	TGTGCCAGCAGAATCCAGGGGGCCGAAGCTTTCTTT	TRBJ1-1	once	TRBV6-2/TRBV6-3	TRBD1
CASSYLDTFRAGANVLTF	TGTGCCAGCAGTTACCTGGACACCTTTAGGGCTGGGGCCAACGTCCTGACTTTC	TRBJ2-6	-	TRBV6-2/TRBV6-3	-
CASSLAEGVGTEAFF	TGTGCCAGCAGCTTAGCGGAGGGTGTGGGGACTGAAGCTTTCTTT	TRBJ1-1	many	TRBV7-8	-
CASGRQRQQTYGYTF	TGTGCCAGCGGACGCCAAAGACAGCAGACCTATGGCTACACCTTC	TRBJ1-2	once	TRBV19	-
CASRLRRIDNEQFF	TGTGCCAGCCGACTAAGGCGGATTGATAATGAGCAGTTCTTC	TRBJ2-1	-	TRBV19	-
CASSLHRSRNTEAFF	TGTGCCAGCAGCTTGCATAGGTCACGGAACACTGAAGCTTTCTTT	TRBJ1-1	once	TRBV7-2	-
CASSAGLVIQYF	TGTGCCAGCAGTGCGGGACTAGTCATTCAGTACTTC	TRBJ2-4	-	TRBV6-1	TRBD2
CASSTSGGRGETQYF	TGTGCCAGTAGTACTAGCGGGGGTCGTGGGGAGACCCAGTACTTC	TRBJ2-5	few	TRBV19	TRBD2
CASNPTGGSSPLHF	TGTGCCAGCAATCCTACAGGGGGCAGTTCACCCCTCCACTTT	TRBJ1-6	-	TRBV27	TRBD1
CASRTGPNYGYTF	TGTGCCAGTAGGACCGGACCGAACTATGGCTACACCTTC	TRBJ1-2	-	TRBV19	-
CAAGGTTFNEQFF	TGTGCCGCCGGTGGGACTACCTTCAATGAGCAGTTCTTC	TRBJ2-1	many	TRBV7-9	TRBD2
CSARDRVIWGTEAFF	TGCAGTGCAAGGGACAGGGTAATTTGGGGCACTGAAGCTTTCTTT	TRBJ1-1	-	TRBV20-1	TRBD1
CASSLVRGTGNTEAFF	TGTGCCAGCAGCTTAGTCCGGGGGACAGGGAACACTGAAGCTTTCTTT	TRBJ1-1	-	TRBV13	TRBD1
CATSGVAGVPEADTQYF	TGTGCCACCAGTGGTGTAGCGGGAGTTCCGGAGGCAGATACGCAGTATTTT	TRBJ2-3	few	TRBV24-1	TRBD2
CASSLSGKYNEQFF	TGTGCCAGCAGCTTATCCGGGAAATACAATGAGCAGTTCTTC	TRBJ2-1	many	TRBV7-8	-
CASSQDGGAVTEAFF	TGTGCCAGCAGCCAAGATGGGGGGGCGGTCACTGAAGCTTTCTTT	TRBJ1-1	-	TRBV4-2	-
CASSFVPGADRPGTQYF	TGTGCCAGCAGTTTCGTACCGGGAGCGGACAGACCGGGGACCCAGTACTTC	TRBJ2-5	few	TRBV27	-